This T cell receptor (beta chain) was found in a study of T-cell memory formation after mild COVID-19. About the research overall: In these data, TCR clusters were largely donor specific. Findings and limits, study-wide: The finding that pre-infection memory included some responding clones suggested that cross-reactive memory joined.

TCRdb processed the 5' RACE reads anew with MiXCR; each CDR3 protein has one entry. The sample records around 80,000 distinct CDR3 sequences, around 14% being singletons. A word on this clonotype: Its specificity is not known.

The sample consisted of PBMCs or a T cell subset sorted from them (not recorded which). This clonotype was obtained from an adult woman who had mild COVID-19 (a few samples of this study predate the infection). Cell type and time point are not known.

CDR3 sequence reads: CASSLITEAFF. The CDR3 nucleotides are TGTGCCAGCAGCTTAATCACTGAAGCTTTCTTT. The rearrangement links TRBV7-9 to TRBJ1-1; no definite D call. From germline, CDR1 is SEHNR and CDR2 FQNEAQ (reference sequence). The CDR3 length is 11 residues. V was pared by 2 bases and J by 4 bases, with 2 bases between. Supplemented by reference TRBV7-9 and TRBJ1-1, the full variable domain reads DTGVSQNPRHKITKRGQNVTFRCDPISEHNRLYWYRQTLGQGPEFLTYFQNEAQLEKSRLLSDRFSAERPKGSFSTLEIQRTEQGDSAMYLCASSLITEAFFGQGTRLTVV.